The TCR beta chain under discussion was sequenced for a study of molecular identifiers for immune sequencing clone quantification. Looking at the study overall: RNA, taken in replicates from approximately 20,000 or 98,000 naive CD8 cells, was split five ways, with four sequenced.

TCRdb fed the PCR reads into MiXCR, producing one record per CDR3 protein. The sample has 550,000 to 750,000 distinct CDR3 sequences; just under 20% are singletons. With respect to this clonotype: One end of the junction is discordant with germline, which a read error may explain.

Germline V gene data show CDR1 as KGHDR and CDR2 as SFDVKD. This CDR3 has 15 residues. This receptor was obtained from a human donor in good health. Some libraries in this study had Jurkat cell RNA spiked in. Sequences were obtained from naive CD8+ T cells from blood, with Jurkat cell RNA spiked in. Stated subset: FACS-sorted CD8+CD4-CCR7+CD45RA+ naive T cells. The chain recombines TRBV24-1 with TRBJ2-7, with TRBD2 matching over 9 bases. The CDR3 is CATSEGTSRTYEQHF. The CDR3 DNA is TGTGCCACCAGTGAAGGGACTAGCAGAACCTACGAGCAGCACTTC.